These T cell receptor beta chains were read from a single sample in a study of cytomegalovirus exposure and HLA in healthy donors. Measured with immunoSEQ multiplex PCR; TCRdb has only the in-frame clones, and not every one. The sample comprises 160,000 or so clones, just under 80% of which are singletons, and 9% to 10% rests with the top ten. The sequenced sample was PBMCs. The receptor set was obtained from a man younger than 30 in good health and CMV-seropositive. Both conserved end residues are part of each CDR3. The D gene is left open where the match is weak. Only part of the rows carry a size: once, few, many, or a class if the clone is expanded.

v_call: TRBV5-6
clone_size: -
j_call: TRBJ1-1
cdr3_length: 15
d_call: TRBD1
cdr3_aa: CASSLVRDREAEAFF
cdr3_nt: TGTGCCAGCAGCTTGGTCCGAGACAGGGAGGCTGAAGCTTTCTTT

v_call: TRBV27
clone_size: -
j_call: TRBJ2-7
cdr3_length: 16
d_call: -
cdr3_aa: CASSALQVSPLYEQYF
cdr3_nt: TGTGCCAGCAGTGCGTTACAGGTATCCCCTCTCTACGAGCAGTACTTC

v_call: TRBV18
clone_size: few
j_call: TRBJ1-4
cdr3_length: 16
d_call: -
cdr3_aa: CASSGPDNLRNEKLFF
cdr3_nt: TGTGCCAGCTCAGGTCCGGACAATCTTCGTAATGAAAAACTGTTTTTT

v_call: TRBV12-5
clone_size: -
j_call: TRBJ1-2
cdr3_length: 14
d_call: TRBD1
cdr3_aa: CASGQGADGYGYTF
cdr3_nt: TGTGCTAGTGGCCAGGGGGCTGATGGGTATGGCTACACCTTC

v_call: TRBV7-2
clone_size: -
j_call: TRBJ2-3
cdr3_length: 16
d_call: TRBD1
cdr3_aa: CASSPRTGRSADTQYF
cdr3_nt: TGTGCCAGCAGCCCCCGGACAGGGCGTAGCGCAGATACGCAGTATTTT

v_call: TRBV7-9
clone_size: many
j_call: TRBJ2-1
cdr3_length: 16
d_call: -
cdr3_aa: CASSRQTSGGYNEQFF
cdr3_nt: TGTGCCAGCAGCAGGCAGACTAGTGGGGGCTACAATGAGCAGTTCTTC

v_call: TRBV5-1
clone_size: -
j_call: TRBJ1-2
cdr3_length: 14
d_call: TRBD1
cdr3_aa: CASSSTGTGFGYTF
cdr3_nt: TGCGCCAGCAGCTCCACCGGGACAGGGTTTGGCTACACCTTC

v_call: TRBV14
clone_size: -
j_call: TRBJ2-7
cdr3_length: 14
d_call: -
cdr3_aa: CASSQRHLTYEQYF
cdr3_nt: TGTGCCAGCAGCCAAAGACACCTAACCTACGAGCAGTACTTC

v_call: TRBV10-3
clone_size: -
j_call: TRBJ2-5
cdr3_length: 12
d_call: TRBD1
cdr3_aa: CATTGTEETQYF
cdr3_nt: TGTGCCACGACAGGGACCGAAGAGACCCAGTACTTC

v_call: TRBV28
clone_size: -
j_call: TRBJ1-1
cdr3_length: 14
d_call: -
cdr3_aa: CASRSWDFNTEAFF
cdr3_nt: TGTGCCAGCAGGTCGTGGGACTTTAACACTGAAGCTTTCTTT

v_call: TRBV9
clone_size: -
j_call: TRBJ2-1
cdr3_length: 15
d_call: -
cdr3_aa: CASSPFASSYNEQFF
cdr3_nt: TGTGCCAGCAGCCCTTTCGCGAGCTCCTACAATGAGCAGTTCTTC

v_call: TRBV2
clone_size: -
j_call: TRBJ1-1
cdr3_length: 13
d_call: -
cdr3_aa: CASNRGPGTEAFF
cdr3_nt: TGTGCCAGCAATAGGGGCCCGGGCACTGAAGCTTTCTTT

v_call: TRBV5-1
clone_size: -
j_call: TRBJ2-3
cdr3_length: 16
d_call: -
cdr3_aa: CASSLGADASTDTQYF
cdr3_nt: TGCGCCAGCAGCTTGGGGGCAGACGCTAGCACAGATACGCAGTATTTT

v_call: TRBV5-5
clone_size: -
j_call: TRBJ1-2
cdr3_length: 13
d_call: -
cdr3_aa: CASSLHIGGSYTF
cdr3_nt: TGTGCCAGCAGCTTGCACATTGGAGGGAGTTACACCTTC

v_call: TRBV5-1
clone_size: few
j_call: TRBJ1-2
cdr3_length: 15
d_call: TRBD1
cdr3_aa: CASSDTPGQGYGYTF
cdr3_nt: TGCGCCAGCAGCGACACTCCCGGACAGGGCTATGGCTACACCTTC

v_call: TRBV6-5
clone_size: -
j_call: TRBJ2-4
cdr3_length: 15
d_call: TRBD2
cdr3_aa: CASRTGTSAKNIQYF
cdr3_nt: TGTGCCAGCAGGACCGGGACTAGTGCCAAAAACATTCAGTACTTC

v_call: TRBV19
clone_size: -
j_call: TRBJ2-5
cdr3_length: 14
d_call: TRBD1
cdr3_aa: CASSVGTGQETQYF
cdr3_nt: TGTGCCAGTAGCGTCGGGACAGGCCAAGAGACCCAGTACTTC

v_call: TRBV28
clone_size: -
j_call: TRBJ2-7
cdr3_length: 16
d_call: -
cdr3_aa: CASIGGRLATTYEQYF
cdr3_nt: TGTGCCAGCATAGGGGGCCGACTAGCGACCACCTACGAGCAGTACTTC

v_call: TRBV7-9
clone_size: once
j_call: TRBJ2-3
cdr3_length: 17
d_call: TRBD2
cdr3_aa: CASSSVSGPYATDTQYF
cdr3_nt: TGTGCCAGCAGCTCCGTTAGCGGGCCTTATGCCACAGATACGCAGTATTTT

v_call: TRBV19
clone_size: -
j_call: TRBJ1-1
cdr3_length: 14
d_call: TRBD1
cdr3_aa: CASSIGTVNTEAFF
cdr3_nt: TGTGCCAGTAGTATTGGGACAGTAAACACTGAAGCTTTCTTT

v_call: TRBV5-1
clone_size: -
j_call: TRBJ2-1
cdr3_length: 15
d_call: -
cdr3_aa: CASSSYFGSYNEQFF
cdr3_nt: TGCGCCAGCAGCTCCTACTTCGGGAGTTACAATGAGCAGTTCTTC

v_call: TRBV5-1
clone_size: -
j_call: TRBJ2-1
cdr3_length: 16
d_call: -
cdr3_aa: CASSLAQRTEVNEQFF
cdr3_nt: TGCGCCAGCAGCTTGGCCCAGAGGACAGAGGTAAATGAGCAGTTCTTC

v_call: TRBV7-8
clone_size: -
j_call: TRBJ2-2
cdr3_length: 15
d_call: TRBD2
cdr3_aa: CASSLPGLGTGELFF
cdr3_nt: TGTGCCAGCAGCTTACCGGGACTAGGCACCGGGGAGCTGTTTTTT

v_call: TRBV5-4
clone_size: -
j_call: TRBJ2-3
cdr3_length: 15
d_call: -
cdr3_aa: CASSLNSGSSDTQYF
cdr3_nt: TGTGCCAGCAGCTTGAATTCTGGCTCATCAGATACGCAGTATTTT

v_call: TRBV2
clone_size: once
j_call: TRBJ2-7
cdr3_length: 15
d_call: TRBD1
cdr3_aa: CASSTGGKGNYEQYF
cdr3_nt: TGTGCCAGCAGCACAGGGGGGAAGGGAAACTACGAGCAGTACTTC

v_call: TRBV5-1
clone_size: -
j_call: TRBJ2-1
cdr3_length: 16
d_call: TRBD2
cdr3_aa: CASSLGWGGAYNEQFF
cdr3_nt: TGCGCCAGCAGCTTGGGTTGGGGGGGTGCCTACAATGAGCAGTTCTTC

v_call: TRBV7-2
clone_size: -
j_call: TRBJ2-7
cdr3_length: 15
d_call: TRBD1
cdr3_aa: CASSLKGTESYEQYF
cdr3_nt: TGTGCCAGCAGCTTAAAGGGGACAGAGTCCTACGAGCAGTACTTC

v_call: TRBV5-6
clone_size: -
j_call: TRBJ2-7
cdr3_length: 13
d_call: TRBD2
cdr3_aa: CASSYGGAYEQYF
cdr3_nt: TGTGCCAGCAGCTACGGGGGGGCCTACGAGCAGTACTTC

v_call: TRBV6-5
clone_size: -
j_call: TRBJ2-4
cdr3_length: 13
d_call: -
cdr3_aa: CASRGGAKNIQYF
cdr3_nt: TGTGCCAGCCGAGGCGGAGCCAAAAACATTCAGTACTTC

v_call: TRBV20-1
clone_size: few
j_call: TRBJ2-7
cdr3_length: 11
d_call: -
cdr3_aa: CSAVTAYEQYF
cdr3_nt: TGCAGTGCCGTGACAGCCTACGAGCAGTACTTC

v_call: TRBV7-8
clone_size: -
j_call: TRBJ2-3
cdr3_length: 15
d_call: -
cdr3_aa: CASRDRETSTDTQYF
cdr3_nt: TGTGCCAGCAGGGACCGGGAAACTAGCACAGATACGCAGTATTTT

v_call: TRBV5-4
clone_size: -
j_call: TRBJ2-3
cdr3_length: 12
d_call: -
cdr3_aa: CASSFGTDTQYF
cdr3_nt: TGTGCCAGCAGCTTCGGGACAGATACGCAGTATTTT

v_call: TRBV4-1
clone_size: -
j_call: TRBJ2-2
cdr3_length: 19
d_call: -
cdr3_aa: CASSQGWAAGGAGRGELFF
cdr3_nt: TGCGCCAGCAGCCAAGGATGGGCGGCTGGGGGGGCAGGTAGGGGGGAGCTGTTTTTT

v_call: TRBV27
clone_size: -
j_call: TRBJ2-5
cdr3_length: 14
d_call: -
cdr3_aa: CASSFRQGWEAQYF
cdr3_nt: TGTGCCAGCAGTTTCCGACAGGGTTGGGAGGCCCAGTACTTC

v_call: TRBV5-6
clone_size: few
j_call: TRBJ1-1
cdr3_length: 13
d_call: TRBD1
cdr3_aa: CASSLRTGETRRF
cdr3_nt: TGTGCCAGCAGCTTGCGGACAGGGGAAACCAGACGGTTT

v_call: TRBV30
clone_size: -
j_call: TRBJ1-5
cdr3_length: 15
d_call: -
cdr3_aa: CAWSGVGSSNQPQHF
cdr3_nt: TGTGCCTGGAGTGGGGTGGGGAGTAGCAATCAGCCCCAGCATTTT

v_call: TRBV27
clone_size: -
j_call: TRBJ2-2
cdr3_length: 13
d_call: -
cdr3_aa: CASRDSLRGELFF
cdr3_nt: TGTGCCAGCAGAGACTCTTTACGCGGGGAGCTGTTTTTT

v_call: TRBV10-3
clone_size: -
j_call: TRBJ1-1
cdr3_length: 14
d_call: -
cdr3_aa: CAIAPDRANLEAFF
cdr3_nt: TGTGCCATCGCTCCGGACAGAGCAAATTTAGAAGCTTTCTTT

v_call: TRBV11-2
clone_size: -
j_call: TRBJ2-1
cdr3_length: 15
d_call: TRBD1
cdr3_aa: CASSPIGTEHNEQFF
cdr3_nt: TGTGCCAGCAGCCCTATCGGGACAGAGCACAATGAGCAGTTCTTC

v_call: TRBV5-6
clone_size: -
j_call: TRBJ2-5
cdr3_length: 15
d_call: -
cdr3_aa: CASSFPQDIQETQYF
cdr3_nt: TGTGCCAGCAGCTTCCCACAGGACATCCAAGAGACCCAGTACTTC

v_call: TRBV7-3
clone_size: -
j_call: TRBJ2-3
cdr3_length: 14
d_call: TRBD2
cdr3_aa: CASSLGGYTDTQYF
cdr3_nt: TGTGCCAGCAGCTTGGGGGGGTACACAGATACGCAGTATTTT

v_call: TRBV30
clone_size: -
j_call: TRBJ2-1
cdr3_length: 16
d_call: -
cdr3_aa: CAWSPRLGVGGQEQFF
cdr3_nt: TGTGCCTGGAGCCCCCGTCTCGGAGTGGGGGGGCAGGAGCAGTTCTTC

v_call: TRBV6-1
clone_size: few
j_call: TRBJ2-2
cdr3_length: 14
d_call: -
cdr3_aa: CASSGGSNTGELFF
cdr3_nt: TGTGCCAGCAGTGGGGGCAGTAACACCGGGGAGCTGTTTTTT

v_call: TRBV18
clone_size: -
j_call: TRBJ2-7
cdr3_length: 16
d_call: TRBD1
cdr3_aa: CASSPRDRLLDYEQYF
cdr3_nt: TGTGCCAGCTCACCTAGGGACAGATTGTTGGACTACGAGCAGTACTTC

v_call: TRBV1
clone_size: -
j_call: TRBJ2-1
cdr3_length: 9
d_call: -
cdr3_aa: CASSPSQFF
cdr3_nt: TGCGCCAGCAGCCCGTCCCAGTTCTTC

v_call: TRBV5-4
clone_size: -
j_call: TRBJ2-7
cdr3_length: 15
d_call: -
cdr3_aa: CASSLERWGAYEQYF
cdr3_nt: TGTGCCAGCAGCTTGGAGCGGTGGGGAGCCTACGAGCAGTACTTC

v_call: TRBV4-3
clone_size: -
j_call: TRBJ2-2
cdr3_length: 15
d_call: TRBD1
cdr3_aa: CASSPGQGDTGELFF
cdr3_nt: TGCGCCAGCAGCCCGGGACAGGGTGACACCGGGGAGCTGTTTTTT

v_call: TRBV28
clone_size: -
j_call: TRBJ1-4
cdr3_length: 15
d_call: TRBD1
cdr3_aa: CASSFQGATNEKLFF
cdr3_nt: TGTGCCAGCAGTTTTCAGGGGGCAACTAATGAAAAACTGTTTTTT

v_call: TRBV2
clone_size: -
j_call: TRBJ2-7
cdr3_length: 13
d_call: TRBD1
cdr3_aa: CASIGDSAYEQYF
cdr3_nt: TGTGCCAGCATCGGGGACAGTGCCTACGAGCAGTACTTC

v_call: TRBV5-1
clone_size: once
j_call: TRBJ2-7
cdr3_length: 14
d_call: TRBD2
cdr3_aa: CASSVGGVPYEQYF
cdr3_nt: TGCGCCAGCAGCGTTGGGGGGGTTCCCTACGAGCAGTACTTC

v_call: TRBV2
clone_size: -
j_call: TRBJ1-4
cdr3_length: 15
d_call: -
cdr3_aa: CASSVESRGGEKLFF
cdr3_nt: TGTGCCAGCAGTGTGGAAAGCAGGGGCGGTGAAAAACTGTTTTTT

v_call: TRBV11-2
clone_size: -
j_call: TRBJ2-1
cdr3_length: 17
d_call: TRBD1
cdr3_aa: CATQFFHPGGGKTEQFF
cdr3_nt: TGTGCCACCCAGTTTTTTCATCCAGGGGGTGGCAAGACTGAGCAGTTCTTC

v_call: TRBV6-5
clone_size: -
j_call: TRBJ1-1
cdr3_length: 14
d_call: -
cdr3_aa: CASSAGTLNTEAFF
cdr3_nt: TGTGCCAGCAGTGCCGGGACACTGAACACTGAAGCTTTCTTT

v_call: TRBV4-2
clone_size: -
j_call: TRBJ2-7
cdr3_length: 16
d_call: TRBD1
cdr3_aa: CASSQGNRDSSYEQYF
cdr3_nt: TGTGCCAGCAGCCAAGGCAACCGGGACAGCTCCTACGAGCAGTACTTC

v_call: TRBV28
clone_size: -
j_call: TRBJ2-7
cdr3_length: 15
d_call: -
cdr3_aa: CASSLPLTGEDEQYF
cdr3_nt: TGTGCCAGCAGTTTACCCTTAACAGGGGAGGACGAGCAGTACTTC

v_call: TRBV5-4
clone_size: -
j_call: TRBJ2-3
cdr3_length: 15
d_call: TRBD1
cdr3_aa: CASSWGQGSTDTQYF
cdr3_nt: TGTGCCAGCAGCTGGGGACAGGGTAGCACAGATACGCAGTATTTT

v_call: TRBV28
clone_size: -
j_call: TRBJ2-1
cdr3_length: 14
d_call: TRBD1
cdr3_aa: CASSPRQGPNEQFF
cdr3_nt: TGTGCCAGCAGTCCCAGACAGGGTCCCAATGAGCAGTTCTTC

v_call: TRBV4-1
clone_size: -
j_call: TRBJ2-7
cdr3_length: 19
d_call: -
cdr3_aa: CASSQEIIEGPAGSYEQYF
cdr3_nt: TGCGCCAGCAGCCAAGAAATAATAGAGGGACCGGCGGGATCCTACGAGCAGTACTTC

v_call: TRBV27
clone_size: -
j_call: TRBJ1-1
cdr3_length: 17
d_call: -
cdr3_aa: CASSLSTGEIMNTEAFF
cdr3_nt: TGTGCCAGCAGTTTATCGACGGGGGAGATAATGAACACTGAAGCTTTCTTT

v_call: TRBV5-6
clone_size: few
j_call: TRBJ1-1
cdr3_length: 16
d_call: -
cdr3_aa: CASSLAGGWRNTEAFF
cdr3_nt: TGTGCCAGCAGCTTGGCCGGGGGGTGGCGGAACACTGAAGCTTTCTTT